This TCR beta chain stems from a study of regulatory T cells in long-lasting Graves disease. The wider study: Patients met the persistent Graves' disease definition after over 5 years of antithyroid drugs with positive TSH receptor antibodies.

The authors built TCR beta libraries using iRepertoire HTBI primers and Arm-PCR of CDR3 regions. Via MiXCR, TCRdb re-called the multiplex PCR reads, giving one row per CDR3 protein. In the table there are roughly 430,000 distinct CDR3 sequences, under 25% of which are singletons. General study findings and limits: New patients shared fewer public clonotypes (approximately 1,000) than persistent patients did (approximately 2,700). Since the sample size was small, accuracy may have been reduced.

The germline V gene has CDR1 MNHEY and CDR2 SMNVEV (reference sequence). This CDR3 spans 14 amino acids. The ends were cut back, 10 bases at V and 1 base at J, with 16 bases in the middle. The time point: persistent/refractory GD, antithyroid drugs over 5 years with positive TRAb. The TCR library was prepared using RNA isolated from PBMCs. This clonotype was seen at least ten times. What it binds is not known. The chain uses TRBV27 and TRBJ1-1; no firm D call. The receptor comes from a female donor with Graves disease. Sequenced material: peripheral blood mononuclear cells (PBMCs), taken when the disease was refractory, from a patient treated with antithyroid drugs. DNA of the CDR3: TGTGCCACCAGCGTTGAGGGAGGGAACACTGAAGCTTTCTTT. Its translation: CATSVEGGNTEAFF.